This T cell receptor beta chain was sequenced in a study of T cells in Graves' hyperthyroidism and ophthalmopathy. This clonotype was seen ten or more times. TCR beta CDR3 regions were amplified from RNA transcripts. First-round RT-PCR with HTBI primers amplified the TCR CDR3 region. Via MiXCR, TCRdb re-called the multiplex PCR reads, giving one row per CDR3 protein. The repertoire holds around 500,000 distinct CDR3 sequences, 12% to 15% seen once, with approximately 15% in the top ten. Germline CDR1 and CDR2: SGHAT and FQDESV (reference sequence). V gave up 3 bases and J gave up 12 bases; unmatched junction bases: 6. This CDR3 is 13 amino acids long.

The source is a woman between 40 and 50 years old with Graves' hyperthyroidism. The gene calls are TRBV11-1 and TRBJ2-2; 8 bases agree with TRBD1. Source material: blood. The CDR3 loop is CASSLDRETKLFF. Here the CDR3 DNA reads TGTGCCAGCAGCTTGGACAGGGAAACGAAGCTGTTTTTT. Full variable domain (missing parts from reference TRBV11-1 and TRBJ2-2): EAEVAQSPRYKITEKSQAVAFWCDPISGHATLYWYRQILGQGPELLVQFQDESVVDDSQLPKDRFSAERLKGVDSTLKIQPAELGDSAMYLCASSLDRETKLFFGEGSRLTVL.